A selection of T cell receptor beta chains follows, all from one sample in a study of blood T cell repertoires in COVID-19. Method: immunoSEQ multiplex PCR; TCRdb's copy keeps in-frame clones and lacks some. The table lists roughly 150,000 clones, around nine tenths of them singletons. The sample consisted of peripheral blood. These receptors came from a man in his fifties or sixties with active or convalescent COVID-19. CDR3s include the opening cysteine and the closing phenylalanine or tryptophan. D genes are given only for firm matches. A row's size may be missing; if present it is once, few, many or a size class.

D | size | J | V | CDR3 | DNA
- | - | TRBJ1-1 | TRBV6-5 | CASSRGGNTEAFF | TGTGCCAGCAGCAGGGGCGGGAACACTGAAGCTTTCTTT
TRBD1 | - | TRBJ1-6 | TRBV28 | CASSYRGGSPLHF | TGTGCCAGCAGTTACAGGGGTGGTTCACCCCTCCACTTT
- | - | TRBJ2-7 | TRBV18 | CASSPGTTNEQYF | TGTGCCAGCTCCCCCGGGACAACCAACGAGCAGTACTTC
- | - | TRBJ2-2 | TRBV5-1 | CASSVAEGTGELFF | TGCGCCAGCAGCGTGGCGGAGGGGACCGGGGAGCTGTTTTTT
- | - | TRBJ1-1 | TRBV14 | CASSQQEGANTEAFF | TGTGCCAGCAGCCAACAAGAAGGGGCGAACACTGAAGCTTTCTTT
- | once | TRBJ2-7 | TRBV24-1 | CATNTTPGGRQGPYEQYF | TGTGCCACCAATACTACCCCGGGGGGGAGACAGGGTCCCTACGAGCAGTACTTC
TRBD1 | - | TRBJ1-1 | TRBV18 | CASSPGQLNTEAFF | TGTGCCAGCTCACCGGGACAGCTGAACACTGAAGCTTTCTTT
TRBD1 | once | TRBJ1-3 | TRBV10-2 | CASRGTGQSGNTIYF | TGCGCCAGCAGGGGGACAGGTCAGTCTGGAAACACCATATATTTT
TRBD2 | - | TRBJ2-7 | TRBV10-2 | CATVLAGLYEQYF | TGCGCCACCGTACTAGCGGGGCTATACGAGCAGTACTTC
- | - | TRBJ1-2 | TRBV12-3/TRBV12-4 | CAIATGVGGYTF | TGTGCCATCGCTACGGGGGTAGGTGGCTACACCTTC
- | once | TRBJ2-7 | TRBV29-1 | CSVGRVAYEQYF | TGCAGCGTTGGCCGGGTGGCCTACGAGCAGTACTTC
- | - | TRBJ1-3 | TRBV6-2/TRBV6-3 | CASSVGKRAGNTIYF | TGTGCCAGCAGTGTTGGGAAGCGGGCTGGAAACACCATATATTTT
TRBD1 | - | TRBJ1-1 | TRBV6-5 | CASSSRTGGSYTEAFF | TGTGCCAGCAGTTCGCGGACAGGGGGTAGCTACACTGAAGCTTTCTTT
- | few | TRBJ2-1 | TRBV11-3 | CASSSRNEQFF | TGTGCCAGCAGCTCGCGCAATGAGCAGTTCTTC
- | - | TRBJ1-3 | TRBV29-1 | CSVEDSASGNTIYF | TGCAGCGTAGAGGACAGCGCCTCTGGAAACACCATATATTTT
- | - | TRBJ2-3 | TRBV10-3 | CAISDSGTDTQYF | TGTGCCATCAGTGATAGTGGCACAGATACGCAGTATTTT
TRBD1 | few | TRBJ1-1 | TRBV18 | CASSPPKDRDAFF | TGTGCCAGCTCACCACCCAAGGACAGGGATGCTTTCTTT
TRBD2 | - | TRBJ2-1 | TRBV2 | CASLEGIAGGNSYNEQFF | TGTGCCAGCCTGGAGGGGATAGCGGGAGGGAACTCCTACAATGAGCAGTTCTTC
- | - | TRBJ1-3 | TRBV7-8 | CASSYGVAESRNTIYF | TGTGCCAGCAGCTACGGGGTCGCGGAATCAAGAAACACCATATATTTT
- | - | TRBJ1-4 | TRBV21-1 | CASSKMAVDEKLFF | TGTGCCAGCAGCAAAATGGCGGTGGATGAAAAACTGTTTTTT
- | - | TRBJ1-5 | TRBV5-1 | CASSSEGDQPQHF | TGCGCCAGCAGTTCCGAGGGGGATCAGCCCCAGCATTTT
TRBD1 | - | TRBJ1-1 | TRBV19 | CASSRTGENTEAFF | TGTGCCAGTAGCCGGACAGGAGAGAACACTGAAGCTTTCTTT
TRBD1 | - | TRBJ1-2 | TRBV9 | CASRNPGQRRDYGYTF | TGTGCCAGCAGAAACCCGGGACAGAGGAGAGACTATGGCTACACCTTC
TRBD1 | - | TRBJ2-7 | TRBV7-6 | CASSLPTVGDSPYEQYF | TGTGCCAGCAGCTTACCCACGGTGGGGGACAGCCCCTACGAGCAGTACTTC
TRBD2 | - | TRBJ2-3 | TRBV10-2 | CASSESGLAGGRLTQYF | TGCGCCAGCAGTGAGTCTGGGCTAGCGGGGGGCCGTCTTACGCAGTATTTT
- | - | TRBJ1-1 | TRBV5-1 | CASSLIAGSNTEAFF | TGCGCCAGCAGCTTGATTGCAGGATCGAACACTGAAGCTTTCTTT
TRBD1 | - | TRBJ1-1 | TRBV6-6 | CASTPGQGVNEAFF | TGTGCCAGCACCCCGGGACAGGGAGTAAATGAAGCTTTCTTT
TRBD1 | - | TRBJ1-3 | TRBV3-1/TRBV3-2 | CASSRALGQGNTIYF | TGTGCCAGCAGCCGGGCACTGGGACAGGGAAACACCATATATTTT
TRBD1 | - | TRBJ2-1 | TRBV19 | CASSRTGGRGGEQFF | TGTGCCAGTAGCCGGACAGGGGGCCGAGGGGGTGAGCAGTTCTTC
TRBD2 | - | TRBJ2-1 | TRBV30 | CAWSGGTSGNEQFF | TGTGCCTGGAGTGGGGGGACTAGCGGCAATGAGCAGTTCTTC
TRBD1 | - | TRBJ1-1 | TRBV4-1 | CASSVTGAPEAFF | TGCGCCAGCAGCGTAACAGGGGCCCCTGAAGCTTTCTTT
- | - | TRBJ2-1 | TRBV5-1 | CASSLEVAAPYNEQFF | TGCGCCAGCAGCCTGGAAGTGGCGGCCCCCTACAATGAGCAGTTCTTC
TRBD1 | - | TRBJ2-5 | TRBV5-4 | CASSTDRARIETQYF | TGTGCCAGCAGCACGGACAGGGCGCGGATAGAGACCCAGTACTTC
- | - | TRBJ1-4 | TRBV7-9 | CASSPGQSTTNEKLFF | TGTGCCAGCAGCCCCGGACAGAGCACAACTAATGAAAAACTGTTTTTT
- | - | TRBJ2-7 | TRBV5-6 | CASSAAAYEQYF | TGTGCCAGCAGCGCCGCAGCCTACGAGCAGTACTTC
- | - | TRBJ1-1 | TRBV6-5 | CASSPGVGADTEAFF | TGTGCCAGCAGTCCCGGGGTGGGGGCCGACACTGAAGCTTTCTTT
- | - | TRBJ2-2 | TRBV27 | CASSPRSGYTGELFF | TGTGCCAGCAGCCCTCGAAGCGGGTATACCGGGGAGCTGTTTTTT